Shown below are 26 T cell receptor beta chains from a single sample sequenced in a study of T cell responses to AZD1222 COVID-19 vaccine. Clones were sequenced by immunoSEQ multiplex PCR, and TCRdb holds only the in-frame ones, with some missing. The data show about 31,000 clones, roughly 90% seen once. The sample in question was peripheral blood, obtained 28 days after the second AZD1222 dose. These receptors were taken from an adult who received the AZD1222 COVID-19 vaccine.

The chain is built from TRBV6-5 and TRBJ2-7; tentative D call: TRBD1 (6 bases). The CDR3 spans 13 residues. The germline V gene has CDR1 MNHEY and CDR2 SVGAGI. Trimming cost V 4 bases and J 3 bases, with 10 bases left between them. CDR3 amino acids: CASSSTGFYEQYF. DNA of the CDR3: TGTGCCAGCAGTTCGACAGGATTCTACGAGCAGTACTTC.

The V and J genes are TRBV3-1 (or the pseudogene TRBV3-2) and TRBJ2-3; weak D call: TRBD2 (6 bases). V lost 2 bases and J lost 0, with 12 bases in between. The germline gives CDR1 LGHDT, CDR2 YNNKEL (reference sequence). The CDR3 runs 16 residues. The DNA of the CDR3 is TGTGCCAGCAGCCAACGGTTGGGGGGTAGCACAGATACGCAGTATTTT. Its translation: CASSQRLGGSTDTQYF.

This chain links TRBV7-9 with TRBJ1-6; D gene ambiguous. The CDR3 spans 16 residues. Germline lookup yields CDR1 SEHNR and CDR2 FQNEAQ (reference sequence). Trimming removed 1 base from V and 5 bases from J, with 12 bases in between. The CDR3 nucleotides read TGTGCCAGCAGCTTAGGCTCGGCAGACCATAATTCACCCCTCCACTTT. It codes for CASSLGSADHNSPLHF.

The chain has TRBV9 and TRBJ1-1; no clear D. CDR1 and CDR2 (germline): SGDLS, YYNGEE. This CDR3 comprises 15 residues. The V gene lost 0 bases and the J gene lost 2 bases, with 11 bases spanning the gap. The CDR3 here is CASSVAPFTNTEAFF. CDR3 DNA: TGTGCCAGCAGCGTAGCTCCCTTTACAAACACTGAAGCTTTCTTT.

The chain joins TRBV3-1 (or the pseudogene TRBV3-2) to TRBJ1-3; 10 bases line up with TRBD1. The CDR3 spans 17 residues. V lost 2 bases to trimming and J lost 5 bases; unmatched junction nucleotides: 9. The V gene's germline CDR1 is LGHDT and CDR2 YNNKEL (reference sequence). The CDR3 DNA sequence: TGTGCCAGCAGCCAACTTCCTGACAGGGGGCTTAGAAACACCATATATTTT. Its protein product is CASSQLPDRGLRNTIYF.

This clone appeared a single time. This chain connects TRBV7-2 to TRBJ2-1; D tentatively fits TRBD1 or TRBD2 (6 bases each). Trimming left V 0 bases short and J 6 bases short, with 15 bases between. CDR3 length: 16 amino acids. Germline V gives CDR1 SGHTA, CDR2 FQGNSA. The CDR3 DNA follows: TGTGCCAGCAGCTTAGCGCCCGGGGGCTTGGGCAATGAGCAGTTCTTC. Translated, it gives CASSLAPGGLGNEQFF.

CDR3 amino acids: CASSLAWRAGKNTGELFF. The CDR3, as DNA: TGTGCCAGCAGCTTAGCTTGGCGGGCGGGAAAGAACACCGGGGAGCTGTTTTTT. V and J are TRBV11-2 and TRBJ2-2; D perhaps matches TRBD2 (6 bases). V was pared by 1 base and J by 1 base, with 16 bases between. The CDR3 is made up of 18 amino acids. From germline, CDR1 is SGHAT and CDR2 FQNNGV.

This clone was observed a few times. The rearrangement links TRBV9 to TRBJ1-2, with 9 bases aligning to TRBD1. The CDR3 is made up of 16 amino acids. Germline CDR1 is SGDLS and CDR2 is YYNGEE. V trimming: 5 bases; J trimming: 8 bases; junction bases outside the gene matches: 16. This CDR3 reads CASRDPGQGIVGGYTF. CDR3 DNA sequence: TGTGCCAGCAGGGACCCGGGACAGGGAATTGTTGGGGGCTACACCTTC.

The rearrangement joins TRBV5-1 to TRBJ1-1; D not certain. V lost 2 bases and J 1 base, leaving 9 bases between the germline ends. Germline loops: CDR1 SGHRS, CDR2 YFSETQ. The CDR3 has 14 residues. The CDR3 sequence: CASSFQVSNTEAFF. The CDR3, as DNA: TGCGCCAGCAGCTTTCAGGTCTCGAACACTGAAGCTTTCTTT.

The rearrangement uses TRBV7-8 and TRBJ2-7; TRBD2 matches 7 bases. The V and J ends lost 6 bases and 6 bases, in that order; junction bases with no gene match: 8. From germline, CDR1 is SGHVS and CDR2 FQNEAQ. The CDR3 contains 13 residues. The CDR3 region is CASSVREGREQYF. CDR3 DNA sequence: TGTGCCAGCAGTGTGAGGGAGGGGCGCGAGCAGTACTTC.

This chain joins TRBV2 and TRBJ1-5, with D tentatively TRBD1 (6 bases). The germline V gene encodes CDR1 SNHLY and CDR2 FYNNEI. Trimming took 6 bases from V and 0 from J, leaving 15 bases between them. CDR3 length: 16 amino acids. In DNA form, the CDR3 reads TGTGCCAGCAGCGAAATTACAGGGAATAGCAATCAGCCCCAGCATTTT. It codes for CASSEITGNSNQPQHF. The variable domain in full, completed from reference TRBV2 and TRBJ1-5, reads EPEVTQTPSHQVTQMGQEVILRCVPISNHLYFYWYRQILGQKVEFLVSFYNNEISEKSEIFDDQFSVERPDGSNFTLKIRSTKLEDSAMYFCASSEITGNSNQPQHFGDGTRLSIL.

This chain joins TRBV19 and TRBJ2-7; the D is unclear. The V gene's germline CDR1 is LNHDA and CDR2 SQIVND (reference sequence). CDR3 size: 15 residues. The germline V and J ends were trimmed by 4 bases and 2 bases, with 15 bases remaining between them. CDR3 protein: CASSTYPTDPYEQYF. CDR3 nucleotide sequence: TGTGCCAGTAGTACCTACCCGACGGACCCCTACGAGCAGTACTTC.

The rearrangement joins TRBV2 to TRBJ1-2; D unresolved. Germline V gene data show CDR1 as SNHLY and CDR2 as FYNNEI. CDR3 length equals 11 residues. V shed 4 bases and J shed 5 bases, with 5 bases lying between them. Here the CDR3 DNA reads TGTGCCAGCAGTGGAGGGTATGGCTACACCTTC. Protein sequence: CASSGGYGYTF. Combining the CDR3 with reference TRBV2 and TRBJ1-2 gives the whole variable domain EPEVTQTPSHQVTQMGQEVILRCVPISNHLYFYWYRQILGQKVEFLVSFYNNEISEKSEIFDDQFSVERPDGSNFTLKIRSTKLEDSAMYFCASSGGYGYTFGSGTRLTVV.

A few counts support this clone. The chain carries TRBV4-2 and TRBJ1-1; 8 bases are shared with TRBD1. CDR3 length: 15 residues. CDR1 is LGHNA, CDR2 YNFKEQ, per germline. V lost 5 bases, J lost 6 bases, and 11 bases stayed unmatched. Written as DNA, the CDR3 is TGTGCCAGCAGCGAAGGACCAGGGGGCGCGGCTGAAGCTTTCTTT. It yields the protein CASSEGPGGAAEAFF.

The sample holds one count of this clone. V gene TRBV18 combines with J gene TRBJ2-5; no firm D call. Trimming took off 2 bases at V and 2 bases at J, with 9 bases between the two ends. This CDR3 spans 14 amino acids. The germline gives CDR1 KGHSH, CDR2 LQKENI. The CDR3 nucleotides are TGTGCCAGCTCACCATCCGGAACACAAGAGACCCAGTACTTC. As protein: CASSPSGTQETQYF.

This chain joins TRBV5-1 and TRBJ2-2; D gene uncertain. The CDR3 spans 15 residues. V lost 0 bases and J lost 5, with 11 bases in between. CDR1 is SGHRS, CDR2 YFSETQ, per germline. CDR3 coding DNA: TGCGCCAGCAGCTTGGAGGCACCTGGGACCGGGGAGCTGTTTTTT. This translates into CASSLEAPGTGELFF.

The V gene is TRBV3-1 (or the pseudogene TRBV3-2), the J gene TRBJ2-3; no firm D call. CDR3 length: 13 residues. The germline V and J ends were trimmed by 3 bases and 4 bases, with 8 bases remaining between them. Germline values: CDR1 LGHDT, CDR2 YNNKEL (reference sequence). The CDR3 here is CASSHARADTQYF. DNA of the CDR3: TGTGCCAGCAGCCACGCTAGGGCAGATACGCAGTATTTT.

CDR3 nucleotide sequence: TGTGCCATTACGGACAGGGGGCAAGTGAACACTGAAGCTTTCTTT. It encodes CAITDRGQVNTEAFF. The rearrangement uses TRBV25-1 and TRBJ1-1, with TRBD1 identical over 11 bases. This CDR3 comprises 15 residues. V was pared by 10 bases and J by 0 bases, with 7 bases of the junction left unmatched. CDR1 is MGHDK and CDR2 is SYGVNS in the germline V gene.

The chain uses TRBV3-1 (or the pseudogene TRBV3-2) and TRBJ1-1; D possibly corresponds to TRBD1 (5 bases). Trimming left V 0 bases short and J 11 bases short, with 10 bases between. This CDR3 region has 12 residues. CDR1 is LGHDT and CDR2 is YNNKEL in the germline V gene (reference sequence). This CDR3 is CASSQERGVAFF. For the CDR3, the DNA is TGTGCCAGCAGCCAAGAGAGAGGGGTGGCTTTCTTT.

V and J are TRBV30 and TRBJ1-1; 7 bases line up with TRBD1. After removal of 4 bases from V and 4 bases from J, the junction contained 3 bases not matched to a gene. The CDR3 totals 12 residues. Looked up from germline, CDR1 is GTSNPN and CDR2 is SVGIG (reference sequence). The CDR3, as DNA: TGTGCCTGGACAGGGGGAGTCACTGAAGCTTTCTTT. It translates to CAWTGGVTEAFF.

This clone was seen more than once but under ten times. The chain uses TRBV7-9 and TRBJ1-6; 7 positions agree with TRBD1. Germline lookup yields CDR1 SEHNR and CDR2 FQNEAQ (reference sequence). The CDR3 is 15 amino acids. Trimming at V came to 1 base and at J to 10 bases, leaving 7 bases not matched to a gene. CDR3 amino acids: CASSLDTGEGSPLHF. DNA of the CDR3: TGTGCCAGCAGCTTAGACACAGGGGAAGGCTCACCCCTCCACTTT.

The chain is built from TRBV19 and TRBJ2-7, with 9 bases fitting TRBD1. This CDR3 region has 16 residues. Germline V gene data show CDR1 as LNHDA and CDR2 as SQIVND (reference sequence). V gave up 2 bases and J gave up 1 base; unmatched junction bases: 6. CDR3 DNA sequence: TGTGCCAGTAGTATACTCCCGGGACAGGGTTCCTACGAGCAGTACTTC. As protein: CASSILPGQGSYEQYF.

V is TRBV7-9 and J is TRBJ1-2, with D possibly TRBD1 on 6 matching bases. V lost 3 bases, J lost 12 bases, and 17 bases lay in between. The CDR3 is 13 residues long. Germline-derived CDR1 and CDR2 are SEHNR and FQNEAQ (reference sequence). The CDR3 sequence: CASSFRTGGANTF. CDR3 coding DNA: TGTGCCAGCAGCTTCAGGACCGGGGGGGCTAACACCTTC.

This sequence joins TRBV11-2 and TRBJ2-7, with D possibly called TRBD1 or TRBD2 (6 bases each). Trimming removed 0 bases at V and 4 bases at J, with 19 bases between. The CDR3 is 17 amino acids. Germline V gene data show CDR1 as SGHAT and CDR2 as FQNNGV. CDR3 protein: CASSLDSGTGARYEQYF. DNA of the CDR3: TGTGCCAGCAGCTTAGATTCGGGGACGGGGGCGAGGTACGAGCAGTACTTC.

The chain recombines TRBV6-1 with TRBJ1-6, with a tentative D call TRBD1 (6 bases). The V gene's germline CDR1 is MNHNS and CDR2 SASEGT. Trimming removed 2 bases at V and 14 bases at J, with 10 bases between. The CDR3 consists of 12 residues. The CDR3 nucleotides are TGTGCCAGCAGTGAATCGGGGGACACCCTCCACTTT. Protein: CASSESGDTLHF.

This chain joins TRBV13 and TRBJ2-3, with 10 bases matching TRBD2. J lost 0 bases, V lost 5 bases, and 8 bases had no gene match. There are 17 residues in the CDR3. From germline, CDR1 is PRHDT and CDR2 FYEKMQ (reference sequence). CDR3 loop: CASSLLAGGTSTDTQYF. CDR3 coding DNA: TGTGCCAGCAGCCTCTTAGCGGGGGGAACTAGCACAGATACGCAGTATTTT.